This T cell receptor beta chain was captured in a study of shared clonotypes between healthy human individuals. Concerning this clone: Its antigen is unknown.

Germline-derived CDR1 and CDR2 are MNHEY and SMNVEV (reference sequence). CDR3 length: 13 residues. Trimming shortened V by 7 bases and J by 3 bases, and 12 bases separated the two germline ends. Study findings and constraints: Rarefaction gave evidence that sorted-subset sequencing remained incomplete despite large depth.

In the sorted-subset replicate PCRs, 200 ng DNA, 25,000 to 30,000 T cell genomes, was used. This table comes from immunoSEQ multiplex PCR, and its TCRdb copy is limited to in-frame clones, with some not included. This table has 2 million to 3 million clones, roughly 93% appearing once. The V gene is TRBV27, the J gene TRBJ2-5; D call uncertain. The sequencing input was naive CD4+ T cells from PBMCs. Subset indicated: CD45RA+ positively selected. The sequence was collected from a man aged 18-30 years in good health. Some clones in this sample may be carry-over from other donors' samples. The DNA for the CDR3 is TGTGCCAGCAACCCTGTGCTGGAAGAGACCCAGTACTTC. Translated, it gives CASNPVLEETQYF.